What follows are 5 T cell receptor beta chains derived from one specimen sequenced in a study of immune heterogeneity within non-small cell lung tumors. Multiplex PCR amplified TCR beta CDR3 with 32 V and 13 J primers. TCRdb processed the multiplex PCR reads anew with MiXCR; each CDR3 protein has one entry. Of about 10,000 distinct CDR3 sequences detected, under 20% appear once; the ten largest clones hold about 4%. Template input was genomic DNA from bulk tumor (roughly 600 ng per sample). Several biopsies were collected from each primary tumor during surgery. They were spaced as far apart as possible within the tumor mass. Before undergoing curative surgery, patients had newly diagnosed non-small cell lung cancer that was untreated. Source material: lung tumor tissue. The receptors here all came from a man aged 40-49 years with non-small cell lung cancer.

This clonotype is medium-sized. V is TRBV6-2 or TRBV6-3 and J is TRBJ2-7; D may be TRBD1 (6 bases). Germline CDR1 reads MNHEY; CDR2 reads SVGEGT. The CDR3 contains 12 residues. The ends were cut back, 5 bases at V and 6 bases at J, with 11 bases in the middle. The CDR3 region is CASSPGTLEQYF. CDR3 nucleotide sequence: TGTGCCAGCAGTCCCGGGACACTCGAGCAGTACTTC.

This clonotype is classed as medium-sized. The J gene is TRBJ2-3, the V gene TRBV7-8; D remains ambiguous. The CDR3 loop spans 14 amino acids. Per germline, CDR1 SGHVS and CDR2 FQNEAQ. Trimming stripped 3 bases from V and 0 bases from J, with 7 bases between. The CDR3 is CASSFLTSTDTQYF. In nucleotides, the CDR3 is TGTGCCAGCAGCTTCCTAACTAGCACAGATACGCAGTATTTT. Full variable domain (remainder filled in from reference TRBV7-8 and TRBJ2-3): GAGVSQSPRYKVAKRGQDVALRCDPISGHVSLFWYQQALGQGPEFLTYFQNEAQLDKSGLPSDRFFAERPEGSVSTLKIQRTQQEDSAVYLCASSFLTSTDTQYFGPGTRLTVL.

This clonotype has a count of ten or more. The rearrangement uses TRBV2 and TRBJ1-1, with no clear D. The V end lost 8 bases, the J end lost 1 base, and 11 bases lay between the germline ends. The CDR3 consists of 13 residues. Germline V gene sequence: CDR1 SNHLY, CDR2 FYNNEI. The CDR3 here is CASLFFRNTEAFF. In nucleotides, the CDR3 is TGTGCCAGCTTGTTCTTCCGGAACACTGAAGCTTTCTTT.

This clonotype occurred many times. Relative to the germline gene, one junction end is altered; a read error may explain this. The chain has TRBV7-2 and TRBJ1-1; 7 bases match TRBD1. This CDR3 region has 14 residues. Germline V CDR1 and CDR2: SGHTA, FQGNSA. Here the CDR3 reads CASLRETGNPEAFF. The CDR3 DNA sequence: TGTGCCAGCCTTCGGGAGACAGGGAACCCTGAAGCTTTCTTT.

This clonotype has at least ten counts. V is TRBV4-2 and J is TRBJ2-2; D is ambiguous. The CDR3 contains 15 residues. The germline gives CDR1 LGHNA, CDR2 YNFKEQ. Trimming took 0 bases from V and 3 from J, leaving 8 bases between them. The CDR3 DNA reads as TGTGCCAGCAGCCAAGAGTGGCCGTACACCGGGGAGCTGTTTTTT. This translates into CASSQEWPYTGELFF.